The sample holds a few counts of the clone carrying this T cell receptor beta chain. MiXCR, run by TCRdb on the 5' RACE reads, gives a single entry per CDR3 protein. Of fewer than 650,000 distinct CDR3 sequences listed, roughly 7.2% were seen once; the top ten hold roughly 1.6%. This sample was taken from a study of identical twins. Separately, the same data were catalogued under a study of yellow fever vaccine responses in identical twins. That work contributes: Reportedly, the response of twins' T cells to the vaccine seemed partly convergent, partly personalized.

The sample was PBMCs. This clonotype was obtained from a woman aged 18-29 years in good health.

CDR3: CATSATGPTYEQYF. The CDR3 coding sequence is TGTGCCACCAGTGCCACGGGACCGACCTACGAGCAGTACTTC. The chain links TRBV24-1 to TRBJ2-7, with D perhaps matching TRBD1 or TRBD2 (5 bases each). The germline V gene encodes CDR1 KGHDR and CDR2 SFDVKD. CDR3 length: 14 residues. Deletions cut 5 bases from V and 2 bases from J, with 12 bases between.